What follows are 25 T cell receptor beta chains derived from one specimen sequenced in a study of T cell responses to AZD1222 COVID-19 vaccine. Clones were sequenced by immunoSEQ multiplex PCR, and TCRdb holds only the in-frame ones, with some missing. The table has about 110,000 clones, 70% to 90% seen once. The material was peripheral blood, obtained 28 days after the second AZD1222 dose. The receptors were sampled from an adult who received the AZD1222 COVID-19 vaccine.

This sequence joins TRBV5-1 and TRBJ2-7; 12 nucleotides agree with TRBD2. CDR3 size: 16 residues. V lost 3 bases, J lost 3 bases, and 7 bases stayed unmatched. CDR1 and CDR2 (germline): SGHRS, YFSETQ. Here the CDR3 reads CASSSFPGLAGYEQYF. CDR3 nucleotide sequence: TGCGCCAGCAGCTCGTTTCCGGGACTAGCGGGCTACGAGCAGTACTTC.

The V gene is TRBV6-6, the J gene TRBJ2-7; 7 bases map to TRBD2. The CDR3 runs to 16 residues. Germline loops: CDR1 MNHNY, CDR2 SVGAGI (reference sequence). V shed 5 bases and J 13 bases; nucleotides not matched to a gene: 23. CDR3 loop: CASSPADSRLAGTLYF. In DNA, the CDR3 is TGTGCCAGCAGTCCCGCCGATTCGAGATTAGCGGGCACGCTTTACTTC.

The chain links TRBV9 to TRBJ2-3; D uncertain. V was pared by 4 bases and J by 2 bases, with 17 bases between. The germline V gene has CDR1 SGDLS and CDR2 YYNGEE. The CDR3 loop spans 16 amino acids. In DNA, the CDR3 is TGTGCCAGCAGCCCTGGGCCGCCTACCTTCACAGATACGCAGTATTTT. Protein: CASSPGPPTFTDTQYF.

The chain carries TRBV19 and TRBJ1-1, with unresolved D. The V and J ends lost 5 bases and 3 bases respectively, with 4 bases between them. This CDR3 contains 11 residues. The germline V gene encodes CDR1 LNHDA and CDR2 SQIVND (reference sequence). The CDR3 sequence is CASSEYTEAFF. DNA of the CDR3: TGTGCCAGTAGTGAATACACTGAAGCTTTCTTT.

The chain has TRBV6-6 and TRBJ2-2, with D tentatively TRBD1 (6 bases). Trimming removed 5 bases at V and 5 bases at J, with 12 bases between. The CDR3 length is 14 residues. Germline CDR1 reads MNHNY; CDR2 reads SVGAGI (reference sequence). The CDR3 is CASSPRQVTGELFF. As DNA, the CDR3 is TGTGCCAGCAGTCCCCGACAGGTAACCGGGGAGCTGTTTTTT.

This chain links TRBV5-8 with TRBJ1-2, with D tentatively TRBD1 (6 bases). CDR1 and CDR2 (germline): SGHTS, YDEGEE. The CDR3 is 12 amino acids. Trimming left V 3 bases short and J 8 bases short, with 11 bases between. The CDR3 nucleotides are TGTGCCAGCAGCTGGGGGCGGGGCGGCTACACCTTC. Amino acid sequence: CASSWGRGGYTF.

The rearrangement joins TRBV6-1 to TRBJ2-7; TRBD2 agrees at 8 bases. Germline CDR1 and CDR2: MNHNS and SASEGT. V was pared by 2 bases and J by 7 bases, with 10 bases of the junction left unmatched. CDR3 length: 15 residues. The CDR3 is CASSEIRQGLGEQYF. The CDR3 nucleotides read TGTGCCAGCAGTGAAATACGGCAGGGACTAGGGGAGCAGTACTTC.

In its sample, this clone was seen a few times. The J gene is TRBJ1-4, the V gene TRBV7-2; D not resolved. Trimming took off 5 bases at V and 6 bases at J, with 16 bases between the two ends. The CDR3 is 15 residues long. Per the germline V gene, CDR1 is SGHTA and CDR2 is FQGNSA. The DNA of the CDR3 is TGTGCCAGCAGCGACGCAAAGTCTCCATATGAAAAACTGTTTTTT. As protein: CASSDAKSPYEKLFF.

V usage is TRBV6-5 and J usage is TRBJ2-7, with 9 positions matching TRBD2. This CDR3 spans 16 amino acids. V shed 4 bases, J shed 0 bases, and the junction held 7 bases outside the gene matches. The germline gives CDR1 MNHEY, CDR2 SVGAGI. CDR3 residues: CASSSIRLADSYEQYF. The CDR3 bases are TGTGCCAGCAGTTCTATTCGACTAGCGGACTCCTACGAGCAGTACTTC.

This clone occurred once. The rearrangement uses TRBV9 and TRBJ2-6; 11 nucleotides align to TRBD1. CDR3 length: 21 amino acids. Losses at the gene ends were 0 bases for V and 0 bases for J; bases not matched to a gene: 11. Per the germline V gene, CDR1 is SGDLS and CDR2 is YYNGEE. In DNA, the CDR3 is TGTGCCAGCAGCGTAGACCCTTGGACAGGGGGCTCCTACTCTGGGGCCAACGTCCTGACTTTC. Encoded protein: CASSVDPWTGGSYSGANVLTF.

The CDR3 bases are TGCGCCAGCAGGGCCGGGACTCCGGCGACCACTGAAGCTTTCTTT. Its protein product is CASRAGTPATTEAFF. V and J are TRBV5-1 and TRBJ1-1; D possibly corresponds to TRBD1 (5 bases). Germline assignment: CDR1 SGHRS and CDR2 YFSETQ. V was shortened by 5 bases and J by 4 bases, with 18 bases between the two germline ends. CDR3 length: 15 residues.

V gene TRBV7-9 combines with J gene TRBJ2-1; 9 nucleotides align to TRBD1. The CDR3 has 15 residues. The germline V gene has CDR1 SEHNR and CDR2 FQNEAQ (reference sequence). J lost 4 bases, V lost 5 bases, and 6 bases had no gene match. CDR3 coding DNA: TGTGCCAGCAGCCCTACCGGGACAGGGTACAATGAGCAGTTCTTC. It specifies CASSPTGTGYNEQFF.

The chain recombines TRBV27 with TRBJ1-5, with a possible D match to TRBD1 (6 bases). V was trimmed by 6 bases and J by 6 bases, leaving 15 bases between them. The CDR3 runs 14 residues. Per the germline V gene, CDR1 is MNHEY and CDR2 is SMNVEV (reference sequence). CDR3 in amino acids: CASSLSGGRQPQHF. In nucleotides, the CDR3 is TGTGCCAGCAGCCTGAGTGGGGGCCGTCAGCCCCAGCATTTT.

The chain employs TRBV2 and TRBJ2-4; 7 bases match TRBD2. In germline, CDR1 is SNHLY, CDR2 FYNNEI. There are 15 residues in the CDR3. V shed 8 bases, J shed 0 bases, and the junction held 7 bases outside the gene matches. CDR3 loop: CASLLADLAKNIQYF. The CDR3 DNA reads as TGTGCCAGCCTGCTAGCGGACTTAGCCAAAAACATTCAGTACTTC.

The rearrangement uses TRBV5-1 and TRBJ1-4; D may be TRBD1 (6 bases). V was pared by 0 bases and J by 5 bases, with 8 bases between. Germline V lookup: CDR1 SGHRS, CDR2 YFSETQ. There are 14 residues in the CDR3. The CDR3 spells CASSLAGVNEKLFF. In DNA, the CDR3 is TGCGCCAGCAGCTTGGCAGGGGTAAATGAAAAACTGTTTTTT.

This clone was counted between two and nine times. This chain uses TRBV2 with TRBJ1-1; weak D call: TRBD1 (6 bases). V shed 2 bases and J shed 11 bases, with 12 bases lying between them. CDR3 length: 12 amino acids. Germline CDR1 and CDR2: SNHLY and FYNNEI. CDR3 in DNA: TGTGCCAGCAGTGAATGGGGGACACGGGCTTTCTTT. Its protein is CASSEWGTRAFF.

This sequence joins TRBV10-1 and TRBJ2-2; no definite D call. Germline loops: CDR1 WNHNN, CDR2 SYGVQD (reference sequence). V lost 3 bases, J lost 1 base, and 9 bases lay in between. CDR3 length: 15 residues. Here the CDR3 reads CASSERAENTGELFF. CDR3 DNA: TGCGCCAGCAGTGAACGGGCAGAGAACACCGGGGAGCTGTTTTTT.

This chain uses TRBV6-5 with TRBJ2-7; 9 positions agree with TRBD1. Germline CDR1 reads MNHEY; CDR2 reads SVGAGI. With 6 bases clipped from V and 1 base from J, the junction kept 7 bases outside the gene matches. The CDR3 length is 15 residues. The CDR3: CASRTGTGSSYEQYF. DNA for the CDR3: TGTGCCAGCAGAACTGGGACAGGGTCGTCCTACGAGCAGTACTTC.

This rearrangement joins TRBV3-1 (or the pseudogene TRBV3-2) to TRBJ2-3; 14 bases map to TRBD2. CDR1 is LGHDT, CDR2 YNNKEL, per germline (reference sequence). The V and J ends lost 5 bases and 4 bases, in that order; junction bases with no gene match: 5. This CDR3 has 16 amino acids. CDR3 in DNA: TGTGCCAGCAGCACGGGACTAGCGGGAGCCCCAGATACGCAGTATTTT. Protein: CASSTGLAGAPDTQYF.

V and J are TRBV9 and TRBJ2-7, with D perhaps TRBD2 (6 bases). The CDR3 spans 13 residues. CDR1 is SGDLS, CDR2 YYNGEE, per germline. V lost 3 bases, J lost 3 bases, and 10 bases lay in between. The CDR3 bases are TGTGCCAGCAGCGCAACCGGGAGCTACGAGCAGTACTTC. This sequence encodes CASSATGSYEQYF.

This clone was recorded only once. This sequence joins TRBV7-9 and TRBJ1-1; D call uncertain. This CDR3 is built from 15 residues. Germline V CDR1 and CDR2: SEHNR, FQNEAQ (reference sequence). Trimming cost V 2 bases and J 0 bases, with 10 bases left between them. CDR3 region: CASSLPTSLNTEAFF. CDR3 nucleotides: TGTGCCAGCAGCTTACCGACAAGCCTGAACACTGAAGCTTTCTTT.

The V gene is TRBV30, the J gene TRBJ1-6; D is undetermined. Per germline, CDR1 GTSNPN and CDR2 SVGIG (reference sequence). This CDR3 is 11 amino acids long. The V and J ends lost 6 bases and 13 bases respectively, with 13 bases between them. The CDR3: CACAVGGPLHF. The CDR3 DNA reads TGTGCCTGCGCCGTGGGAGGGCCCCTCCACTTT.

The CDR3 DNA follows: TGTGCCAGCAGCTTAGGCAATCGCAGGGTTTCGACGCAGTATTTT. Residues: CASSLGNRRVSTQYF. The V call is TRBV11-3, the J call TRBJ2-3; TRBD1 might be the D (5 bases). The CDR3 is 15 amino acids. Germline V gene data show CDR1 as SGHNT and CDR2 as YENEEA. The V end lost 1 base, the J end lost 9 bases, and 17 bases lay between the germline ends.

The chain combines TRBV4-1 with TRBJ2-4; possibly TRBD2 for D (5 bases). There are 14 residues in the CDR3. V dropped 5 bases and J dropped 3 bases, with 11 bases sitting between them. Germline values: CDR1 MGHRA, CDR2 YSYEKL. For the CDR3, the DNA is TGCGCCAGCAGCGGAGTCGCGGGCAAAAACATTCAGTACTTC. Its translation: CASSGVAGKNIQYF.

In this sample, this clone turned up once. The chain uses TRBV2 and TRBJ1-5; 9 bases are a match to TRBD1. Germline-derived CDR1 and CDR2 are SNHLY and FYNNEI. J was trimmed by 4 bases and V by 4 bases; bases with no gene match: 5. CDR3 length: 15 residues. The CDR3 nucleotides are TGTGCCAGCAGTGTATCCGGACAGGGGAATCAGCCCCAGCATTTT. Amino acid sequence: CASSVSGQGNQPQHF.